These 6 T cell receptor beta chains were all obtained from the same sample, sequenced in a study of blood T cell repertoires in COVID-19 (dated by TCRdb to the early 2020s). The library relied on the immunoSEQ multiplex PCR assay. TCRdb re-hosts the immuneACCESS table, in-frame sequences only. Its copies lack some clones; in the studies checked, an unresolved V gene accounts for under half of them, and the cause for the rest is not known. The sample table holds approximately 310,000 clones, of which over 75% were seen once. Of the sample, 1% is held by the ten largest clones. The sequencing input was peripheral blood. These receptors originate from a man in his forties or fifties with active or convalescent COVID-19.

The rearrangement uses TRBV7-3 and TRBJ2-1, with 10 bases identical to TRBD1. V shed 5 bases, J shed 5 bases, and the junction held 9 bases outside the gene matches. This CDR3 has 16 amino acids. Germline lookup yields CDR1 SGHTA and CDR2 FQGTGA. As DNA, the CDR3 is TGTGCCAGCAGCCCTGCTCCGGGACAGGGGAACAATGAGCAGTTCTTC. It yields the protein CASSPAPGQGNNEQFF. Filled out from reference TRBV7-3 and TRBJ2-1, the complete variable domain reads GAGVSQTPSNKVTEKGKYVELRCDPISGHTALYWYRQSLGQGPEFLIYFQGTGAADDSGLPNDRFFAVRPEGSVSTLKIQRTERGDSAVYLCASSPAPGQGNNEQFFGPGTRLTVL.

The chain couples TRBV9 to TRBJ2-1; 10 bases are shared with TRBD2. Germline CDR1 reads SGDLS; CDR2 reads YYNGEE. Unmatched junction bases numbered 10, after V lost 6 bases and J lost 7 bases. This CDR3 has 15 residues. The DNA for the CDR3 is TGTGCCAGCAACCAAGCGGGAGGGCCTGTTAATGAGCAGTTCTTC. It is translated as CASNQAGGPVNEQFF.

The V and J genes are TRBV2 and TRBJ2-7; 9 nucleotides align to TRBD1. The CDR3 is 14 amino acids. Germline CDR1 is SNHLY and CDR2 is FYNNEI. V was pared by 6 bases and J by 7 bases, with 10 bases of the junction left unmatched. DNA for the CDR3: TGTGCCAGCAGCGAACAGGGGGCAGTTTGGGAGCAGTACTTC. It translates to CASSEQGAVWEQYF.

This clone has a single count. The genes are TRBV30 and TRBJ1-3; D might be TRBD1 (5 bases). CDR1 is GTSNPN, CDR2 SVGIG, per germline (reference sequence). The V gene lost 2 bases and the J gene lost 8 bases, with 13 bases spanning the gap. CDR3 length: 13 residues. This CDR3 is CAWSIRGRDTIYF. The CDR3 nucleotides are TGTGCCTGGAGTATTCGGGGGAGAGACACCATATATTTT. The full variable domain, completed using reference TRBV30 and TRBJ1-3, is SQTIHQWPATLVQPVGSPLSLECTVEGTSNPNLYWYRQAAGRGLQLLFYSVGIGQISSEVPQNLSASRPQDRQFILSSKKLLLSDSGFYLCAWSIRGRDTIYFGEGSWLTVV.

The rearrangement links TRBV5-1 to TRBJ1-1, with 7 positions matching TRBD1. CDR3 length equals 14 residues. V was clipped by 4 bases and J by 0 bases; unmatched bases: 3. Germline V gene data show CDR1 as SGHRS and CDR2 as YFSETQ. The CDR3 region has the DNA TGCGCCAGCAGCGTACAGGGGATGAACACTGAAGCTTTCTTT. Protein: CASSVQGMNTEAFF.

The chain couples TRBV7-2 to TRBJ2-2; D unclear. The ends were cut back, 3 bases at V and 1 base at J, with 3 bases in the middle. The CDR3 sequence is 13 residues long. From germline, CDR1 is SGHTA and CDR2 FQGNSA. CDR3 loop: CASSFLNTGELFF. In nucleotides, the CDR3 is TGTGCCAGCAGCTTCCTGAACACCGGGGAGCTGTTTTTT.